This T cell receptor beta chain was sequenced during a study of vaccination and CD4 T cells after COVID-19. Study-wide results and caveats: SARS-CoV-2-reactive clonotypes rose nonsignificantly, with the median going from roughly 19 to 38. Within the convalescent patients, spike mono-reactivity was found in 304 of 307 vaccine-specific clones.

The CDR3 contains 15 residues. CDR1 DFQATT and CDR2 SNEGSKA come from the germline V gene (reference sequence). J lost 8 bases, V lost 3 bases, and 7 bases had no gene match. Treatment noted: approximately 10-day PBMC culture with coronavirus spike peptide pools or control peptides (ViraFEST assay). Peptide pool stimulation in ViraFEST expanded antigen-specific T cells, whose TCRs were then sequenced. Two million PBMCs went into each well for culture with 8.5 to 10 IU/ml IL-2 and about 10 ug/ml peptide pools. Sequenced with the Oncomine TCR Beta short-read assay was DNA taken from cultured CD4+ T cells. TCRdb called the PCR reads again in MiXCR, with one record for every CDR3 protein. Of 9,500 to 15,000 distinct CDR3 sequences listed, more than 55% are singletons. As concerns this clonotype: Its antigen is still unknown.

The specimen sequenced was CD4+ T cells from blood, cultured in vitro. The receptor was isolated from a human donor who had recovered from COVID-19. J is TRBJ2-3 and V is TRBV20-1; 14 bases align to TRBD2. CDR3 nucleotides: TGCAGTGCTAGCCGACTAGCGGGAGGGGACGTTACGCAGTATTTT. Protein product: CSASRLAGGDVTQYF.